The rows below give T cell receptor beta chains drawn from one sample of a study of control samples from healthy donors and cancer patients. Data came from immunoSEQ multiplex PCR; TCRdb stores just in-frame clones and leaves some out. The profile shows around 130,000 clones, around nine tenths of them singletons. Sequences were obtained from blood. The receptor set was obtained from a man aged 30 to 39 in good health. The CDR3 runs from the conserved cysteine through the conserved F or W. The D gene is left open where the match is weak. Size tells how often a clone was seen (once, few, many) or the class of an expanded clone, and some rows leave it out.

V	J	size	D	CDR3	DNA
TRBV19	TRBJ1-2	-	-	CASSIVAGSDGYTF	TGTGCCAGTAGTATTGTGGCCGGATCAGATGGCTACACCTTC
TRBV7-6	TRBJ2-3	-	TRBD2	CASSLIASGDSPRTDTQYF	TGTGCCAGCAGCTTAATCGCTAGCGGGGACTCCCCACGCACAGATACGCAGTATTTT
TRBV5-1	TRBJ2-3	-	-	CASSLDPTRGTDTQYF	TGCGCCAGCAGCTTGGACCCCACAAGGGGCACAGATACGCAGTATTTT
TRBV5-4	TRBJ1-1	-	-	CASSLEGRPNTEAFF	TGTGCCAGCAGCTTGGAGGGCAGACCGAACACTGAAGCTTTCTTT
TRBV27	TRBJ2-1	few	-	CASNQASRGGYNEQFF	TGTGCCAGTAACCAGGCGTCCAGGGGCGGCTACAATGAGCAGTTCTTC
TRBV7-2	TRBJ2-3	-	-	CASSSNTDTQYF	TGTGCCAGCAGCTCCAACACAGATACGCAGTATTTT
TRBV10-3	TRBJ1-1	-	-	CAISESELLNTEAFF	TGTGCCATCAGTGAGTCGGAACTACTGAACACTGAAGCTTTCTTT
TRBV28	TRBJ1-2	-	-	CASSLPLYGYTF	TGTGCCAGCAGTTTACCCTTATATGGCTACACCTTC
TRBV6-4	TRBJ1-5	once	-	CASSDSRRNQPQHF	TGTGCCAGCAGTGACTCTCGGAGAAATCAGCCCCAGCATTTT
TRBV9	TRBJ2-1	-	-	CASSPRIGGASYNEQFF	TGTGCCAGCAGCCCGAGGATCGGGGGCGCGTCCTACAATGAGCAGTTCTTC
TRBV7-9	TRBJ2-7	-	TRBD1	CASSSGQGGRGYEQYF	TGTGCCAGCAGTTCCGGACAGGGGGGGAGAGGCTACGAGCAGTACTTC
TRBV5-1	TRBJ1-4	-	-	CASSSGATNEKLFF	TGCGCCAGCAGCTCCGGGGCAACTAATGAAAAACTGTTTTTT
TRBV6-5	TRBJ1-1	-	-	CASSLGMVNTEAFF	TGTGCCAGCAGCCTGGGGATGGTGAACACTGAAGCTTTCTTT
TRBV6-1	TRBJ2-7	few	TRBD1	CASSEDTDRDEQYF	TGTGCCAGCAGTGAAGATACGGACAGGGACGAGCAGTACTTC
TRBV6-1	TRBJ1-6	-	-	CASSDSSSYNSPLHF	TGTGCCAGCAGTGATAGTAGCTCCTATAATTCACCCCTCCACTTT
TRBV5-1	TRBJ1-6	-	-	CASSLEGNNSPLHF	TGCGCCAGCAGCTTGGAAGGTAATAATTCACCCCTCCACTTT
TRBV14	TRBJ1-3	-	-	CASSVQPSSGNTIYF	TGTGCCAGCAGCGTCCAGCCAAGCTCTGGAAACACCATATATTTT
TRBV18	TRBJ2-3	-	-	CASSPGGSPDTQYF	TGTGCCAGCTCACCAGGTGGGAGTCCAGATACGCAGTATTTT
TRBV4-1	TRBJ1-2	-	TRBD1	CASSQARLTGANYGYTF	TGCGCCAGCAGCCAAGCGAGGTTGACAGGGGCCAACTATGGCTACACCTTC
TRBV4-2	TRBJ1-1	few	TRBD1	CASSQDQQGAWRTEAFF	TGTGCCAGCAGCCAAGATCAACAGGGGGCTTGGAGAACTGAAGCTTTCTTT
TRBV4-1	TRBJ1-2	-	-	CASSLSPSGPYGYTF	TGCGCCAGCAGCCTTTCACCGTCTGGCCCTTATGGCTACACCTTC
TRBV3-1/TRBV3-2	TRBJ1-1	-	-	CASSQVGRNTEAFF	TGTGCCAGCAGCCAAGTAGGACGGAACACTGAAGCTTTCTTT
TRBV19	TRBJ2-1	once	TRBD1	CASSLQGAYWEQFF	TGTGCCAGTTCCTTACAGGGGGCGTATTGGGAGCAGTTCTTC
TRBV7-6	TRBJ2-1	-	TRBD2	CASSYAGTSGYNEQFF	TGTGCCAGCAGCTATGCCGGGACTAGCGGCTACAATGAGCAGTTCTTC
TRBV10-3	TRBJ2-2	once	TRBD1	CAISEQGQGNTGELFF	TGTGCCATCAGTGAACAGGGGCAGGGGAACACCGGGGAGCTGTTTTTT
TRBV30	TRBJ2-3	-	-	CAWSPTYTDTQYF	TGTGCCTGGAGTCCAACGTACACAGATACGCAGTATTTT
TRBV12-3/TRBV12-4	TRBJ1-1	-	-	CASSFEGTEAFF	TGTGCCAGCAGCTTCGAGGGCACTGAAGCTTTCTTT
TRBV7-3	TRBJ2-2	few	-	CASSLRPGADTGELFF	TGTGCCAGCAGCTTAAGACCCGGGGCGGACACCGGGGAGCTGTTTTTT
TRBV5-1	TRBJ1-2	-	-	CASSFLTGGSNYGYTF	TGCGCCAGCAGCTTCCTAACCGGGGGCTCTAACTATGGCTACACCTTC
TRBV24-1	TRBJ1-5	-	-	CATSDFGDSNQPQHF	TGTGCCACCAGTGATTTTGGGGATAGCAATCAGCCCCAGCATTTT
TRBV10-3	TRBJ2-3	-	-	CAISDSDGVGTQYF	TGTGCCATCAGTGATTCGGACGGCGTGGGTACGCAGTATTTT
TRBV24-1	TRBJ2-5	-	TRBD1	CATSDLGTGTQETQYF	TGTGCCACCAGTGATTTGGGGACAGGGACTCAAGAGACCCAGTACTTC
TRBV6-2/TRBV6-3	TRBJ2-2	-	TRBD1	CASSYWTGGTGELFF	TGTGCCAGCAGTTACTGGACAGGGGGCACCGGGGAGCTGTTTTTT
TRBV12-3/TRBV12-4	TRBJ1-2	-	-	CASSSSGRRRAF	TGTGCCAGCAGTTCATCGGGACGTCGGAGGGCCTTC
TRBV10-3	TRBJ1-1	-	TRBD1	CAISESTTGGPAFF	TGTGCCATCAGTGAGTCGACGACAGGGGGTCCAGCTTTCTTT
TRBV6-5	TRBJ1-2	-	-	CASMRGGSGYGYTF	TGTGCCAGCATGCGAGGGGGGAGTGGCTATGGCTACACCTTC
TRBV6-5	TRBJ1-1	-	TRBD1	CASNPRRGLNTEAFF	TGTGCCAGCAACCCCCGAAGGGGGCTTAACACTGAAGCTTTCTTT
TRBV9	TRBJ1-3	once	-	CASSVDAGAAGNTIYF	TGTGCCAGCAGCGTAGATGCCGGGGCCGCTGGAAACACCATATATTTT
TRBV5-4	TRBJ1-6	-	-	CASSRDGINSPLHF	TGTGCCAGCAGCCGGGACGGGATTAATTCACCCCTCCACTTT
TRBV6-4	TRBJ2-1	-	-	CASSEEAGIYNEQFF	TGTGCCAGCAGTGAGGAGGCGGGGATTTACAATGAGCAGTTCTTC
TRBV3-1/TRBV3-2	TRBJ1-4	-	-	CASGSGGATNEKLFF	TGTGCCAGCGGATCGGGGGGAGCAACTAATGAAAAACTGTTTTTT
TRBV4-2	TRBJ1-1	-	-	CASSRVLMNTEAFF	TGTGCCAGCAGCCGAGTCCTGATGAACACTGAAGCTTTCTTT
TRBV7-9	TRBJ1-4	-	TRBD1	CASSYGQGYTNEKLFF	TGTGCCAGCAGCTACGGACAGGGGTACACTAATGAAAAACTGTTTTTT
TRBV6-5	TRBJ1-5	-	-	CASSHGGNQPQHF	TGTGCCAGCAGCCACGGGGGAAATCAGCCCCAGCATTTT
TRBV2	TRBJ1-1	-	-	CASSETGPNTEAFF	TGTGCCAGCAGTGAAACAGGCCCGAACACTGAAGCTTTCTTT
TRBV24-1	TRBJ1-5	-	-	CATSDPTTVGQPQHF	TGTGCCACCAGTGATCCCACGACAGTGGGTCAGCCCCAGCATTTT
TRBV7-9	TRBJ1-1	once	-	CASSQPGQLLQNTEAFF	TGTGCCAGCAGTCAGCCAGGACAATTACTCCAGAACACTGAAGCTTTCTTT
TRBV7-9	TRBJ1-4	-	-	CASSPGGGNEKLFF	TGTGCCAGCAGCCCCGGGGGGGGGAATGAAAAACTGTTTTTT
TRBV7-8	TRBJ1-1	-	-	CASSLVSGTRTGNTEAFF	TGTGCCAGCAGCTTAGTTTCGGGTACCCGTACGGGAAACACTGAAGCTTTCTTT
TRBV5-4	TRBJ1-4	-	TRBD1	CASSQNRGIDEKLFF	TGTGCCAGCAGTCAAAACAGGGGGATCGATGAAAAACTGTTTTTT
TRBV11-3	TRBJ2-2	-	-	CASSLEGTGELFF	TGTGCCAGCAGCTTAGAAGGCACCGGGGAGCTGTTTTTT
TRBV5-5	TRBJ2-7	once	-	CASSLDNQGKQYF	TGTGCCAGCAGCTTGGACAACCAAGGAAAGCAGTACTTC
TRBV7-3	TRBJ1-5	-	-	CASSFWAGQPQHF	TGTGCCAGCAGCTTTTGGGCGGGACAGCCCCAGCATTTT
TRBV2	TRBJ1-5	-	TRBD1	CASTDRDSNQPQHF	TGTGCCAGCACCGACAGGGACAGCAATCAGCCCCAGCATTTT
TRBV5-1	TRBJ2-2	-	-	CASSLDPGQNTGELFF	TGCGCCAGCAGCTTGGATCCGGGGCAGAACACCGGGGAGCTGTTTTTT